This T cell receptor (beta chain) was sequenced during a study of T-cell memory formation after mild COVID-19. Looking at the study overall: There were largely donor-specific TCR clusters.

From germline, CDR1 is ENHRY and CDR2 SYGVKD. The trim removed 6 bases at V and 4 bases at J, leaving 6 bases unmatched. The CDR3 runs 14 residues. On this clonotype: What it binds is not known.

The study, taken as a whole, reports: CD4+ contracting clones were found mainly in CM and EM, and CD8+ ones in EMRA. That cross-reactive memory joined was suggested by some responding clones appearing in pre-infection memory.

5'RACE primed at constant segments yielded TCR alpha and TCR beta cDNA libraries bearing sample barcodes and UMIs. TCRdb re-analysed the 5' RACE reads in MiXCR, keeping a single row per CDR3 protein. The profile shows about 170,000 distinct CDR3 sequences, 13% of them singletons. The sample taken for sequencing was PBMCs or a T cell subset sorted from them (not recorded which). This TCR came from a man younger than 35 who had mild COVID-19 (a few samples of this study predate the infection). Cell type and time point are not known. The V gene is TRBV10-3, the J gene TRBJ2-3, with 8 nucleotides matching TRBD2. This chain's CDR3 is CAISGGAGPDTQYF. CDR3 bases: TGTGCCATCAGCGGGGGGGCCGGTCCAGATACGCAGTATTTT.